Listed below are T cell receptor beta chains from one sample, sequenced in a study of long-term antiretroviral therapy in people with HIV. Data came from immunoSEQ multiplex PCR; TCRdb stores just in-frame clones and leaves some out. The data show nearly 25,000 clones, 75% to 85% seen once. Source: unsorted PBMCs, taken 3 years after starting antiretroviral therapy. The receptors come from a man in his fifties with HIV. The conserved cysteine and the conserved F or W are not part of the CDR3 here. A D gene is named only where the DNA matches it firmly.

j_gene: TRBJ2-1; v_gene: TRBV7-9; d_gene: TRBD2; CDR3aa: ASSWTSGGADEQF
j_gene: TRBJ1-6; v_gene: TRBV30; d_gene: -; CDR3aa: AWRAGTENSPLH
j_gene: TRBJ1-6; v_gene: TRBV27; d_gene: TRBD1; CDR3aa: ASSPLTGGLNSPLH
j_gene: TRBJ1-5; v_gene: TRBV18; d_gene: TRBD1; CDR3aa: ASSSGTGGMFNQPQH
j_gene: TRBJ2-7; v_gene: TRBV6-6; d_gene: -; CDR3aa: ASSYRGASYEQY
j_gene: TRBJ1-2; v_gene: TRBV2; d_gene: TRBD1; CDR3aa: ASSLGQLYGYT
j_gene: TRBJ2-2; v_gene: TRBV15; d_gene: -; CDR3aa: ATSRGRVLNTGELF
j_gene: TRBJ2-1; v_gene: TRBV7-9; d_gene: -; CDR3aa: ASSLAGQGSGEQF
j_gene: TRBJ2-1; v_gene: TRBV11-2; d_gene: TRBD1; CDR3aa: ASSLLDRDLNEQF
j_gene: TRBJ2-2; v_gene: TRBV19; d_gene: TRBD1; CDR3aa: ASSSIGGTGANTGELF
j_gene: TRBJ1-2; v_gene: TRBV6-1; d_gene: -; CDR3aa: ASSEAMKNGYT
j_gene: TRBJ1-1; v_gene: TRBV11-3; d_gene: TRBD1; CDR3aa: ASSLGRGRAF
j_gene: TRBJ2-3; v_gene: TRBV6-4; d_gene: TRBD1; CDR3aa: ASSDSPGQGARDTQY
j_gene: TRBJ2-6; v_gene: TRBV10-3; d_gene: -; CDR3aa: ASGRNPSGANVLT
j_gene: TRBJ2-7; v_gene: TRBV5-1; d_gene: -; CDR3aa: ASSLVGGPISYEQY
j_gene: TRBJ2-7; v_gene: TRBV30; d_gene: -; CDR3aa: AWSVAYEQY
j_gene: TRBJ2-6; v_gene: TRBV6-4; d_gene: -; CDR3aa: ASSDQGGSGANVLT
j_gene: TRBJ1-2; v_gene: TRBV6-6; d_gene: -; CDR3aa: ASSSTPGNYGYT
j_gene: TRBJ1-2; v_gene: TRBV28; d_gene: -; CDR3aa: ASSLGGVFNYGYT
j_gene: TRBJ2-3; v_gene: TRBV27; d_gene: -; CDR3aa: ASSSSSNVDTQY
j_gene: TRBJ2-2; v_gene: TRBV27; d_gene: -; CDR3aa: ASREGANTGELF
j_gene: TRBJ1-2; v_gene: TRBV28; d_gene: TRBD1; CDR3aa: ASSLWELGQGGYT
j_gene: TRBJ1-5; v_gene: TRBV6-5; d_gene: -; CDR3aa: ASSYSRENQPQH
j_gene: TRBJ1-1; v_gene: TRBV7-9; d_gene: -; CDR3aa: ASTKLAGGTEAF
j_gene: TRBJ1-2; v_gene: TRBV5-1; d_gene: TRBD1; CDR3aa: ASSAGTGGVYGYT
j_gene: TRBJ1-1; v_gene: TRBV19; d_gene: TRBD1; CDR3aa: ASSIARQGKKTEAF
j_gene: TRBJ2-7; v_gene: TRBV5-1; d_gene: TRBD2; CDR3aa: ASSSPARPGLEHYEQY
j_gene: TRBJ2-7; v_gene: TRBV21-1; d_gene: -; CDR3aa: ASSLGTPVSYEQY
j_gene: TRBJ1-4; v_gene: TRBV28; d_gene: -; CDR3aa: ASSSRWGVGDEKLF
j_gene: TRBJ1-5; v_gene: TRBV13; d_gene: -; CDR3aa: ASSLDGGSKALQPQH
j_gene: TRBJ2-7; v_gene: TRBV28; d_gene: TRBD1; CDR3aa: ASRGQGQTSYEQY
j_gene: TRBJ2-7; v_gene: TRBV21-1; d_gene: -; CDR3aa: ASSRGVGYAYEQY
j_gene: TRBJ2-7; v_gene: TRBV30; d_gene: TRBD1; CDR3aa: AWRYPRTGGLREQY